This paragraph reports one T cell receptor (beta chain). No antigen is known for it. The data stem from a study of cytomegalovirus exposure and HLA in healthy donors. Whole-study results and caveats: As was reported, the classifier diagnosed cytomegalovirus status with high specificity and sensitivity. By a later analysis, the bulk of CMV-associated TCR beta chains appeared HLA-restricted. A highly shared variant cluster was judged a likely technical artifact.

Trimming took off 0 bases at V and 1 base at J, with 15 bases between the two ends. This CDR3 region has 17 residues. Germline lookup yields CDR1 KGHSH and CDR2 LQKENI. The PCR used 60 Vbeta and 13 Jbeta primers. Authors' data handling: Later analysis identified roughly 82 million unique TCR beta chains, about 12 million shared. The protocol was immunoSEQ multiplex PCR, while the TCRdb copy is restricted to in-frame clones and leaves out a portion. That table gives V, J and clone size, and the DNA gave D and trimming. The sample carries about 180,000 clones, around three quarters recorded once. The sequence came from a man aged 35-49 years in good health and CMV-seronegative. Sequencing was carried out using PBMCs. The chain uses TRBV18 and TRBJ1-2; maybe TRBD1 (6 bases). DNA of the CDR3: TGTGCCAGCTCACCACCCGCCGGGGGGGGCGATAACTATGGCTACACCTTC. It is translated as CASSPPAGGGDNYGYTF. Full variable domain (missing parts from reference TRBV18 and TRBJ1-2): NAGVMQNPRHLVRRRGQEARLRCSPMKGHSHVYWYRQLPEEGLKFMVYLQKENIIDESGMPKERFSAEFPKEGPSILRIQQVVRGDSAAYFCASSPPAGGGDNYGYTFGSGTRLTVV.